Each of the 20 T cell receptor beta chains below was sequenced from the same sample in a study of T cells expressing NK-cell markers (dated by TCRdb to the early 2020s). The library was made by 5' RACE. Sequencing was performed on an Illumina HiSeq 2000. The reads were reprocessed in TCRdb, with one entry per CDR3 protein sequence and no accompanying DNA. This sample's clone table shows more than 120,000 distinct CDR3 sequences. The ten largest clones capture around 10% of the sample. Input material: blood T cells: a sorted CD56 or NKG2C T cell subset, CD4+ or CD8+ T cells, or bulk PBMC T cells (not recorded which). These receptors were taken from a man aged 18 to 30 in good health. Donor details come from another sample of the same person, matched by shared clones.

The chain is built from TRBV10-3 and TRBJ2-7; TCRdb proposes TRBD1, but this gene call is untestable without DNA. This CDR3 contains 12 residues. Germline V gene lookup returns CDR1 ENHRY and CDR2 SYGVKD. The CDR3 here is CAISDPGSVQYF.

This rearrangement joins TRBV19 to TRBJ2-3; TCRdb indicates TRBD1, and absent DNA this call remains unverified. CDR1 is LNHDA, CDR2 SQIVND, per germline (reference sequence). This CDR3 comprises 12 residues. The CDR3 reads CASSIGGDTQYF.

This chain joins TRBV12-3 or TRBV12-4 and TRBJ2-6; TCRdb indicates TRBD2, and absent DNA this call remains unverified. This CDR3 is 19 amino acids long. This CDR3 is CASLMRGRGAHSGANVLTF.

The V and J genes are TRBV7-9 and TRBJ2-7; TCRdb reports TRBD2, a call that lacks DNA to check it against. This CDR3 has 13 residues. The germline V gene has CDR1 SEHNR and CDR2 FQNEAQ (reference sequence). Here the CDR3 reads CASIDVRGYEQYF.

This chain's CDR3 is CASSQGGRNEQFF. The chain joins TRBV4-1 to TRBJ2-1. This CDR3 comprises 13 residues. Germline V gives CDR1 MGHRA, CDR2 YSYEKL.

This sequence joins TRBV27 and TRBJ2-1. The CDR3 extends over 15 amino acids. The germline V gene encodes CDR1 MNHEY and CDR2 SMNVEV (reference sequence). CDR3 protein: CASSKTGSSYNEQFF.

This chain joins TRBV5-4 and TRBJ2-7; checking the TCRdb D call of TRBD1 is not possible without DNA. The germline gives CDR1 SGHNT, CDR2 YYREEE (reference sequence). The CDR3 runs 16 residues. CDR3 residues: CASSWQRQGPEYEQYF.

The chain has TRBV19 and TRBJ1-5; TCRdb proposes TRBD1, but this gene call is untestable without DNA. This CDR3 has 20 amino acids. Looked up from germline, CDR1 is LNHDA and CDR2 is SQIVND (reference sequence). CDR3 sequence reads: CASSSDAESLGQGTNQPQHF.

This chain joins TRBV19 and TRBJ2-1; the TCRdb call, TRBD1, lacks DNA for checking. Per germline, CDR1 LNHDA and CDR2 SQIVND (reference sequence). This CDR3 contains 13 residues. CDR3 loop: CASIGTGENEQFF.

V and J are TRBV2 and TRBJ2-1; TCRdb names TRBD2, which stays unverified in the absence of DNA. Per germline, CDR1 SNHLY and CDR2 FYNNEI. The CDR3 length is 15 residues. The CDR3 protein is CASSGISGSFDEQFF.

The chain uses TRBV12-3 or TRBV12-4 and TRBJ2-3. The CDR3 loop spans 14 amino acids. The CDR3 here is CASSLRGYGNTQYF.

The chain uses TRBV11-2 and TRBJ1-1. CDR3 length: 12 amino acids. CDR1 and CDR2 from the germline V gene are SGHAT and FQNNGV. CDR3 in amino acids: CASSRDLFEAFF.

CDR3 region: CTVIPKTGVYNEQFF. The chain recombines TRBV20-1 with TRBJ2-1; the TCRdb D gene call, TRBD1, has no DNA to confirm it. This CDR3 has 15 amino acids. Looked up from germline, CDR1 is DFQATT and CDR2 is SNEGSKA (reference sequence).

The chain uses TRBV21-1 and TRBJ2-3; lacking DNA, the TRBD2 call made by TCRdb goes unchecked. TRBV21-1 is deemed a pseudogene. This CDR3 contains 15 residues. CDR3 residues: CASRAKEGQPDTQYF.

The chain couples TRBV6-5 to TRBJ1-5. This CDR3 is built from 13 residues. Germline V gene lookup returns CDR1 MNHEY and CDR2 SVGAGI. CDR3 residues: CASSYYGNQPQHF.

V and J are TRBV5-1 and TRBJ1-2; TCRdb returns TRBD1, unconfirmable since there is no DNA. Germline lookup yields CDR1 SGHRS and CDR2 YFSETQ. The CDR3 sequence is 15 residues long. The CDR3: CASSPGTGLNYGYTF. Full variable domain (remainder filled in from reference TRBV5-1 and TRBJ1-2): KAGVTQTPRYLIKTRGQQVTLSCSPISGHRSVSWYQQTPGQGLQFLFEYFSETQRNKGNFPGRFSGRQFSNSRSEMNVSTLELGDSALYLCASSPGTGLNYGYTFGSGTRLTVV.

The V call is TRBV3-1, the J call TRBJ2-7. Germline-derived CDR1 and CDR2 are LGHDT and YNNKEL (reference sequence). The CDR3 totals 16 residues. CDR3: CASSQDFPGLAYEQYF.

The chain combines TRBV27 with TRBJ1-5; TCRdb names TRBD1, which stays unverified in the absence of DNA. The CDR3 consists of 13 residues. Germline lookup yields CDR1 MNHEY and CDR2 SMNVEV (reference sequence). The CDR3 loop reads CASKQDGNQPQHF.

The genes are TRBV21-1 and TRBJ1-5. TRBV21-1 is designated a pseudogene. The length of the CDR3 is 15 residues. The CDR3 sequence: CASSGREGSNQPQHF.

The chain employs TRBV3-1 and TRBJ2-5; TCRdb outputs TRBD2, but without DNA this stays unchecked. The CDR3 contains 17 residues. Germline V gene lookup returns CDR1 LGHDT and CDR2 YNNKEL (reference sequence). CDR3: CASSPPILRDFQETQYF.